A selection of T cell receptor beta chains follows, all from one sample in a study of CD8+CD57+ T cells in acquired aplastic anemia. Each CDR3 protein is one row after TCRdb ran MiXCR on the reads. The table lists about 190,000 distinct CDR3 sequences, about 53% of them singletons. Sequenced: sorted CD4+, CD8+, or CD8+CD57+ T cells (not recorded which) from PBMCs. The receptors derive from a human donor in good health, serving as a control. The CDR3 runs from the conserved cysteine through the conserved F or W. Each record gives: J gene, D gene, clone size, V gene, CDR3 DNA, CDR3 protein. The D gene is left open where the match is weak. The size of a clone is reported for some rows only, either as once, few or many, or as a class for expanded clones.

j_call: TRBJ2-3
d_call: .
clone_size: many
v_call: TRBV29-1
cdr3_nt: TGCAGCGTTGAGGAGCAGATCACAGATACGCAGTATTTT
cdr3_aa: CSVEEQITDTQYF

j_call: TRBJ2-3
d_call: .
clone_size: .
v_call: TRBV10-1
cdr3_nt: TGCGCCAGCAGTGATGTGGGTTTAGTAGGCACAGATACGCAGTATTTT
cdr3_aa: CASSDVGLVGTDTQYF

j_call: TRBJ1-3
d_call: .
clone_size: .
v_call: TRBV7-3
cdr3_nt: TGTGCCAGCAGCTCCTCGGGACACTCTGGAAACACCATATATTTT
cdr3_aa: CASSSSGHSGNTIYF

j_call: TRBJ1-5
d_call: .
clone_size: .
v_call: TRBV6-1
cdr3_nt: TGTGCCATCAGTGAGTCGGGACATAGCAATCAGCCCCAGCATTTT
cdr3_aa: CAISESGHSNQPQHF

j_call: TRBJ2-7
d_call: TRBD1
clone_size: .
v_call: TRBV7-2
cdr3_nt: TGCGCCAGCAGCCAAGCACAGGGACAGTCCTACGAGCAGTACTTC
cdr3_aa: CASSQAQGQSYEQYF

j_call: TRBJ1-4
d_call: TRBD1
clone_size: many
v_call: TRBV5-5
cdr3_nt: TGTGCCAGCAGCTTGGAGCCTGACAGGGTTAATGAAAAACTGTTTTTT
cdr3_aa: CASSLEPDRVNEKLFF

j_call: TRBJ1-6
d_call: .
clone_size: many
v_call: TRBV28
cdr3_nt: TGTGCCAGCAGTAATGTTTCACCCCTCCACTTT
cdr3_aa: CASSNVSPLHF

j_call: TRBJ1-1
d_call: TRBD1
clone_size: .
v_call: TRBV30
cdr3_nt: TGTGCCTGGAGTTCGCAGGGGGTGAACACTGAAGCTTTCTTT
cdr3_aa: CAWSSQGVNTEAFF

j_call: TRBJ2-6
d_call: .
clone_size: .
v_call: TRBV28
cdr3_nt: TGTGCCAGCAGTTTAGCAGGTTACTCTGGGGCCAACGTCCTGACTTTC
cdr3_aa: CASSLAGYSGANVLTF

j_call: TRBJ1-1
d_call: .
clone_size: once
v_call: TRBV5-2
cdr3_nt: TGTGCCAGCAATCTAGGGCAGGGGAACAATGAAGCTTTCTTT
cdr3_aa: CASNLGQGNNEAFF

j_call: TRBJ1-1
d_call: TRBD1
clone_size: few
v_call: TRBV3-1
cdr3_nt: TGTGCCAGCAGTGCCAGGGGGTTCGCTGAAGCTTTCTTT
cdr3_aa: CASSARGFAEAFF

j_call: TRBJ1-1
d_call: .
clone_size: .
v_call: TRBV20-1
cdr3_nt: TGCAGTGCTAGAGTGGTAGGGCAGGGTGGTACTGAAGCTTTCTTT
cdr3_aa: CSARVVGQGGTEAFF

j_call: TRBJ1-6
d_call: .
clone_size: .
v_call: TRBV29-1
cdr3_nt: TGCAGCAGCCAAGGGGCAGACAGTAAACCCTATAATTCACCCCTCCACTTT
cdr3_aa: CSSQGADSKPYNSPLHF

j_call: TRBJ1-4
d_call: .
clone_size: .
v_call: TRBV20-1
cdr3_nt: TGCAGTGCTAGCCAACGACAGAATGAAAAACTGTTTTTT
cdr3_aa: CSASQRQNEKLFF

j_call: TRBJ1-6
d_call: .
clone_size: many
v_call: TRBV4-3
cdr3_nt: TGCGCCAGCAGCCAAGCCAGACTCCTCTATAATTCACCCCTCCACTTT
cdr3_aa: CASSQARLLYNSPLHF

j_call: TRBJ2-5
d_call: .
clone_size: .
v_call: TRBV5-8
cdr3_nt: TGTGCCAGCAACGAAGAGACCCGGTACTTC
cdr3_aa: CASNEETRYF

j_call: TRBJ1-1
d_call: TRBD1
clone_size: .
v_call: TRBV28
cdr3_nt: TGTGCCAGCAGTTTGCACAGGGGGCGGGGGAACACTGAAGCTTTCTTT
cdr3_aa: CASSLHRGRGNTEAFF

j_call: TRBJ1-3
d_call: .
clone_size: .
v_call: TRBV7-8
cdr3_nt: .
cdr3_aa: CASSLARTGGAGNSPLHFGNTIYF

j_call: TRBJ1-5
d_call: .
clone_size: many
v_call: TRBV5-1
cdr3_nt: TGCGCCAGCAGCTTAGGCAAAAATCAGCCCCAGCATTTT
cdr3_aa: CASSLGKNQPQHF

j_call: TRBJ2-2
d_call: .
clone_size: .
v_call: TRBV7-9
cdr3_nt: TGTGCCAGCAGCCGTCTTGGGGAGGCGACCGGGGAGCTGTTTTTT
cdr3_aa: CASSRLGEATGELFF

j_call: TRBJ2-3
d_call: .
clone_size: .
v_call: TRBV27
cdr3_nt: TGTGCCAGCAGCCGAGGGCGCGGTAAGACTAGCACAGATACGCAGTATTTT
cdr3_aa: CASSRGRGKTSTDTQYF

j_call: TRBJ1-2
d_call: .
clone_size: .
v_call: TRBV2
cdr3_nt: TGTGCCAGCAGTGACGAGGGGAGCTATGGCTACACCTTC
cdr3_aa: CASSDEGSYGYTF

j_call: TRBJ2-3
d_call: TRBD1
clone_size: .
v_call: TRBV5-4
cdr3_nt: TGTGCCAGCAGCTTCGGACAGGGGGCTATCACAGATACGCAGTATTTT
cdr3_aa: CASSFGQGAITDTQYF

j_call: TRBJ2-5
d_call: .
clone_size: many
v_call: TRBV2
cdr3_nt: TGTGCCAGCAGCGCCGGGGTCCAAGAGACCCAGTACTTC
cdr3_aa: CASSAGVQETQYF

j_call: TRBJ2-1
d_call: .
clone_size: .
v_call: TRBV29-1
cdr3_nt: TGCAGCGTTGAAGGAGAGGCTGCAACTAACTACAATGAGCAGTTCTTC
cdr3_aa: CSVEGEAATNYNEQFF

j_call: TRBJ2-5
d_call: TRBD2
clone_size: few
v_call: TRBV5-1
cdr3_nt: TGCGCCAGCAGCGATCTTGGACTAGCTCAAGAGACCCAGTACTTC
cdr3_aa: CASSDLGLAQETQYF

j_call: TRBJ2-7
d_call: TRBD1
clone_size: .
v_call: TRBV20-1
cdr3_nt: TGCAGCCCCCGGGACAGCACCTACGAGCAGTACTTC
cdr3_aa: CSPRDSTYEQYF

j_call: TRBJ1-4
d_call: TRBD1
clone_size: many
v_call: TRBV4-3
cdr3_nt: TGCGCCAGCAGCCAAGATGGCAGGGGGCAACGGTGGAATAATGAAAAACTGTTTTTT
cdr3_aa: CASSQDGRGQRWNNEKLFF

j_call: TRBJ2-6
d_call: .
clone_size: .
v_call: TRBV9
cdr3_nt: TGTGCCAGCAGCACAAGGGGCGGGGGGGCCAACGTCCTGACTTTC
cdr3_aa: CASSTRGGGANVLTF

j_call: TRBJ2-7
d_call: TRBD2
clone_size: many
v_call: TRBV20-1
cdr3_nt: TGCAGTGCCAAGACTAGCGGGAGACCTTCCTACGAGCAGTACTTC
cdr3_aa: CSAKTSGRPSYEQYF

j_call: TRBJ1-1
d_call: .
clone_size: once
v_call: TRBV19
cdr3_nt: TGTGCCAGTAGCGACAGGATGAACACTGAAGCTTTCTTT
cdr3_aa: CASSDRMNTEAFF

j_call: TRBJ1-3
d_call: .
clone_size: .
v_call: TRBV9
cdr3_nt: TGTGCCAGCAGCGGGGGCACAGGAAACACCATATATTTT
cdr3_aa: CASSGGTGNTIYF

j_call: TRBJ2-5
d_call: .
clone_size: .
v_call: TRBV7-8
cdr3_nt: TGTGCCAGCAACTTAGGTCTCAGGACAAAACAAGAGACCCAGTACTTC
cdr3_aa: CASNLGLRTKQETQYF

j_call: TRBJ1-2
d_call: TRBD1
clone_size: .
v_call: TRBV7-3
cdr3_nt: TGTGCCAGCAGGGCTACTACAGGGGGCTATGGCTACACCTTC
cdr3_aa: CASRATTGGYGYTF

j_call: TRBJ1-6
d_call: TRBD1
clone_size: .
v_call: TRBV20-1
cdr3_nt: TGCAGTGCACAAGGGGGCTATTCACCCCTCCACTTT
cdr3_aa: CSAQGGYSPLHF

j_call: TRBJ1-5
d_call: TRBD1
clone_size: few
v_call: TRBV28
cdr3_nt: TGTGCCAGCAGAACAGGGGCTGGCGGGTTACCCCAGCATTTT
cdr3_aa: CASRTGAGGLPQHF

j_call: TRBJ1-6
d_call: .
clone_size: .
v_call: TRBV7-6
cdr3_nt: TGTGCCAGCAGCTTAGAGTCTGGGGCCCTCCACTTT
cdr3_aa: CASSLESGALHF

j_call: TRBJ1-4
d_call: .
clone_size: many
v_call: TRBV5-1
cdr3_nt: TGCGCCAGCAGTGAGGGTCCCCGTAATGAAAAACTGTTTTTT
cdr3_aa: CASSEGPRNEKLFF

j_call: TRBJ2-7
d_call: TRBD1
clone_size: .
v_call: TRBV19
cdr3_nt: TGTGCCAGTAGTATAGGCGGGACAGGGGTCTCCTACGAGCAGTACTTC
cdr3_aa: CASSIGGTGVSYEQYF

j_call: TRBJ1-6
d_call: TRBD1
clone_size: .
v_call: TRBV5-1
cdr3_nt: TGCGCCAGCAGCTTGGCAGGGATATCAGGGGGTCGACGGAATTCACCCCTCCACTTT
cdr3_aa: CASSLAGISGGRRNSPLHF